This T cell receptor beta chain was observed in a study of blood T cells in healthy people across ages. With a J-beta primer mix and a sample-barcoded 5' primer, a second PCR ran roughly 6 to 12 cycles. TCRdb passed the 5' RACE reads through MiXCR, listing each CDR3 protein once. Of some 1.6 million distinct CDR3 sequences listed, around 35% are singletons. The germline V gene has CDR1 SGHTA and CDR2 FQGNSA. This CDR3 has 12 amino acids. Between the trimmed V and J ends, which lost 2 bases and 4 bases, there was a span of 5 bases. V and J are TRBV7-2 and TRBJ1-2, with D unresolved. The sequencing sample was made of blood. This clonotype originated in a woman aged 25 to 45 in good health. CDR3 nucleotides: TGTGCCAGCAGCTTACAGCCCTATGGCTACACCTTC. Its translation: CASSLQPYGYTF.